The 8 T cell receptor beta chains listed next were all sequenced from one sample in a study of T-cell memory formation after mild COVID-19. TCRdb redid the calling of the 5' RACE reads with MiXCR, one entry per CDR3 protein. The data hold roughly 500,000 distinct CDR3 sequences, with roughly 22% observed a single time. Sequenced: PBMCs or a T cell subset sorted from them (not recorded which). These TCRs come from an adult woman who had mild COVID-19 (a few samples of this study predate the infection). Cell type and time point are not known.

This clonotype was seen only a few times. Written as DNA, the CDR3 is TGTGCCAGCAGCGCGGACACTCTCCTCTACAATGAGCAGTTCTTC. Translating it yields CASSADTLLYNEQFF. V usage is TRBV9 and J usage is TRBJ2-1; the D gene is possibly TRBD1 (5 bases). Germline values: CDR1 SGDLS, CDR2 YYNGEE. The CDR3 spans 15 residues. V shed 3 bases and J shed 3 bases, with 13 bases lying between them.

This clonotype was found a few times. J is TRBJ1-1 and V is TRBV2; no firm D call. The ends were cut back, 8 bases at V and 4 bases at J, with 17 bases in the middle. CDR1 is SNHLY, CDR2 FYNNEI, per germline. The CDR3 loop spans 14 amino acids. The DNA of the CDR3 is TGTGCCAGCTCGGGCCGAGGGTTTAGCACTGAAGCTTTCTTT. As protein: CASSGRGFSTEAFF.

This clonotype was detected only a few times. The CDR3 reads CASSPTGRLNYGYTF. The CDR3 DNA sequence: TGTGCCAGCAGTCCGACGGGACGGCTCAACTATGGCTACACCTTC. J is TRBJ1-2 and V is TRBV27, with a tentative D call TRBD1 (5 bases). Germline CDR1 is MNHEY and CDR2 is SMNVEV (reference sequence). The V gene lost 5 bases and the J gene lost 2 bases, with 15 bases spanning the gap. This CDR3 has 15 amino acids.

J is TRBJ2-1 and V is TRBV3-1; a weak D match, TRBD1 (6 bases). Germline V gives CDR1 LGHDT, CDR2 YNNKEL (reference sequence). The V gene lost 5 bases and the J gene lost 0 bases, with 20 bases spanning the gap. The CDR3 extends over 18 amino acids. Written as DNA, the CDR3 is TGTGCCAGCAGCGACACAGGGCGCGGGTTTAGCTCCTACAATGAGCAGTTCTTC. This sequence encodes CASSDTGRGFSSYNEQFF.

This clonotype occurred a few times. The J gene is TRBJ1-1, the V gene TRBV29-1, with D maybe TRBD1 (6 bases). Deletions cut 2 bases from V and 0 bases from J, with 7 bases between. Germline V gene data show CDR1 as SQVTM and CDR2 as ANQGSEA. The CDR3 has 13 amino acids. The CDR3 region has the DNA TGCAGCGTTGAAAGGGGGATGAACACTGAAGCTTTCTTT. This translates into CSVERGMNTEAFF.

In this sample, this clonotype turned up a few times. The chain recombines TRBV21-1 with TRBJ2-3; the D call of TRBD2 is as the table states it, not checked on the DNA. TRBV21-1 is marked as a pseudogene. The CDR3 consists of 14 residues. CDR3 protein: CAKKGLPNTDTQYF. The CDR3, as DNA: TGTGCCAAAAAGGGACTCCCAAACACAGATACGCAGTATTTT.

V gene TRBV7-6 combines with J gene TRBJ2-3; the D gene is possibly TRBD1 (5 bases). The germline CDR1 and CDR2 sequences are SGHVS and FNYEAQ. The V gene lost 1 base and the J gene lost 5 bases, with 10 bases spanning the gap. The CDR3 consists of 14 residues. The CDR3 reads CASSLGGPEDTQYF. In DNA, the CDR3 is TGTGCCAGCAGCTTAGGGGGCCCCGAAGATACGCAGTATTTT.

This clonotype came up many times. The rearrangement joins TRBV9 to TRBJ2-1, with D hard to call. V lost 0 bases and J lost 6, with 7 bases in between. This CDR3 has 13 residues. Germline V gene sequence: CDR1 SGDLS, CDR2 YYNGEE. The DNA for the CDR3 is TGTGCCAGCAGCGTAGACGATTCCAATGAGCAGTTCTTC. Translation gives CASSVDDSNEQFF.